This record concerns one T cell receptor (beta chain) sequence. What it recognizes is unknown. Survey-level immunoSEQ v3.0 assays were run. Only in-frame clones appear in the TCRdb table, and some are missing; sequencing was by immunoSEQ multiplex PCR. The sample gives 7,500 to 10,000 clones, 65% to 85% of which show up once; 9.3% is in the top ten. The data are from a study of long-term antiretroviral therapy in people with HIV. General study results and limits: Within the repertoire, clones expanded before ART were dominant at all time points.

At least two post-ART and at least one pre-ART PBMC sample were available for each donor. This sequence originates from a man aged 25-45 years with HIV. This specimen consisted of unsorted PBMCs, obtained 0.3 years before starting antiretroviral therapy.

The CDR3 DNA reads TGTGCCAGCAGCGTCCCAGGGGGCAACTATGGCTACACCTTC. Translating gives CASSVPGGNYGYTF. The genes are TRBV9 and TRBJ1-2; TRBD1 matches at 8 bases. Germline V gene lookup returns CDR1 SGDLS and CDR2 YYNGEE. CDR3 size: 14 residues. The V segment lost 2 bases and the J segment 2 bases; nucleotides outside the gene matches: 2.